The 10 T cell receptor beta chains below all came from one sample that was sequenced in a study of OX40 agonist ivuxolimab in advanced cancers. Libraries were prepared by immunoSEQ multiplex PCR; TCRdb keeps only in-frame clonotypes and omits some of them. The sample lists 77,000 or so clones, about 90% occurring once. The source was CD4+ or CD8+ T cells sorted from blood, collected in a trial of the OX40 agonist ivuxolimab. These receptors were taken from an adult with an advanced solid tumor such as melanoma, head and neck, liver or kidney cancer.

This chain joins TRBV6-1 and TRBJ1-6; the D is unclear. Germline V lookup: CDR1 MNHNS, CDR2 SASEGT. V shed 8 bases and J shed 10 bases, with 21 bases lying between them. The CDR3 covers 15 residues. The DNA of the CDR3 is TGTGCCAGCCTAGAAGAACGTGGCAAGGAATCACCCCTCCACTTT. Translation: CASLEERGKESPLHF.

The count of this clone is one. The V and J genes are TRBV18 and TRBJ1-2; the D gene is possibly TRBD1 (5 bases). CDR1 and CDR2 (germline): KGHSH, LQKENI. The V and J ends lost 3 bases and 6 bases respectively, with 20 bases between them. The CDR3 loop spans 16 amino acids. In DNA, the CDR3 is TGTGCCAGCTCACCGGGGACGGGCCTTCCCGCTCATGGCTACACCTTC. Its translation is CASSPGTGLPAHGYTF.

The rearrangement links TRBV11-3 to TRBJ2-4, with 10 bases lining up with TRBD1. This CDR3 has 15 residues. Germline lookup yields CDR1 SGHNT and CDR2 YENEEA. V shed 5 bases and J 6 bases; nucleotides not matched to a gene: 7. The CDR3 nucleotides read TGTGCCAGCAGCCCAAAGACAGGGGGCAGAAACATTCAGTACTTC. The encoded protein is CASSPKTGGRNIQYF.

The chain carries TRBV15 and TRBJ2-5; tentative D call: TRBD1 (5 bases). Germline V lookup: CDR1 LNHNV, CDR2 YYDKDF (reference sequence). V lost 1 base and J 2 bases, leaving 11 bases between the germline ends. This CDR3 comprises 15 residues. The CDR3 nucleotides are TGTGCCACCAGCAGAGGGGGCGGACAACAAGAGACCCAGTACTTC. This encodes CATSRGGGQQETQYF.

This clone has only one observation. This chain connects TRBV10-2 to TRBJ2-1; TRBD1 matches 9 bases. The CDR3 sequence is 16 residues long. Germline CDR1 WSHSY, CDR2 SAAADI. Germline trimming cut 5 bases from V and 7 bases from J; bases unmatched to any gene: 12. The CDR3 region is CASSPNLGQGGNEQFF. CDR3 bases: TGCGCCAGCAGTCCGAATCTGGGACAGGGAGGGAATGAGCAGTTCTTC.

The rearrangement links TRBV5-1 to TRBJ1-1; D is possibly TRBD1 (6 bases). Looked up from germline, CDR1 is SGHRS and CDR2 is YFSETQ. Between the trimmed V and J ends, which lost 4 bases and 0 bases, there was a span of 19 bases. The CDR3 is made up of 17 amino acids. CDR3 sequence: CASSPPRGANVNTEAFF. In nucleotides, the CDR3 is TGCGCCAGCAGCCCCCCCCGGGGGGCCAACGTGAACACTGAAGCTTTCTTT.

V gene TRBV30 combines with J gene TRBJ1-3; D remains unclear. This CDR3 has 14 residues. The V and J ends lost 3 bases and 5 bases respectively, with 14 bases between them. From germline, CDR1 is GTSNPN and CDR2 SVGIG (reference sequence). CDR3 sequence reads: CAWRRGNSRNTIYF. CDR3 bases: TGTGCCTGGAGACGAGGGAACTCGAGAAACACCATATATTTT.

V and J are TRBV2 and TRBJ2-3; the D gene is possibly TRBD1 (6 bases). CDR3 length: 14 amino acids. In germline, CDR1 is SNHLY, CDR2 FYNNEI. V gave up 3 bases and J gave up 2 bases, with 9 bases separating them. The chain's CDR3 is CASSDPGDTDTQYF. The DNA of the CDR3 is TGTGCCAGCAGTGATCCAGGGGACACAGATACGCAGTATTTT.

The CDR3 DNA reads as TGCGCCAGCAGCCAAGATCTGAGCGGGGGGGCCTCCTACAATGAGCAGTTCTTC. Translated, it gives CASSQDLSGGASYNEQFF. The V and J genes are TRBV4-3 and TRBJ2-1; TRBD2 aligns across 10 bases. Germline V CDR1 and CDR2: LGHNA, YSLEER. Trimming cost V 0 bases and J 0 bases; bases outside gene matches: 5. The CDR3 runs to 18 residues.

The rearrangement links TRBV6-5 to TRBJ2-7; 8 bases line up with TRBD2. Germline CDR1 reads MNHEY; CDR2 reads SVGAGI. The CDR3 contains 15 residues. V lost 4 bases, J lost 4 bases, and 9 bases stayed unmatched. The CDR3: CASSFPPGGRYEQYF. The CDR3 DNA reads TGTGCCAGCAGTTTTCCGCCGGGGGGGCGGTACGAGCAGTACTTC.